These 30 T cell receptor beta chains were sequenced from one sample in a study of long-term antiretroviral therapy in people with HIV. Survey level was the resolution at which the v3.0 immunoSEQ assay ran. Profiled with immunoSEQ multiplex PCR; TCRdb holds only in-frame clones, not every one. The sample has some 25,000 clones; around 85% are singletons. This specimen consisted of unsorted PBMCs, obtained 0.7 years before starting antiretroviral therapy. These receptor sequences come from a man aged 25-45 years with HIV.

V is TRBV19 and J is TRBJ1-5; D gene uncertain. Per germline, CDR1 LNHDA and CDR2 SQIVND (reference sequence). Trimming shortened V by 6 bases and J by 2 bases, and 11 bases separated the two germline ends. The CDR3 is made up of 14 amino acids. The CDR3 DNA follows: TGTGCCAGTAGGGGAGCGACCGGCAATCAGCCCCAGCATTTT. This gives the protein CASRGATGNQPQHF.

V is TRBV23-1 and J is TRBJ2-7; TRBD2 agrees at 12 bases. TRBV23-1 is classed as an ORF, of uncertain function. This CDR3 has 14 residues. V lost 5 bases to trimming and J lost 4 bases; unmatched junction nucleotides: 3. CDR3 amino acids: CASSWTSGKYEQYF. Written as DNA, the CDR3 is TGCGCCAGCAGTTGGACTAGCGGGAAGTACGAGCAGTACTTC.

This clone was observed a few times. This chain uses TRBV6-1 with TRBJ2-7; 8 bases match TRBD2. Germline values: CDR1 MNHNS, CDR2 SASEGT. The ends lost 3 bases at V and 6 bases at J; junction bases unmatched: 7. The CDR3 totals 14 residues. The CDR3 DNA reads TGTGCCAGCAGTGAGGGGACTAGTCCCACCGAGCAGTACTTC. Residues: CASSEGTSPTEQYF.

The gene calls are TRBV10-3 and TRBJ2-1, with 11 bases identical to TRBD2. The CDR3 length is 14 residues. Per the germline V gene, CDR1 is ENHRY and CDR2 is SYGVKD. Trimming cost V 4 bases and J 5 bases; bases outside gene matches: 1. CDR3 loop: CAISGLAGNNEQFF. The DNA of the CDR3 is TGTGCCATCAGTGGACTAGCGGGGAACAATGAGCAGTTCTTC.

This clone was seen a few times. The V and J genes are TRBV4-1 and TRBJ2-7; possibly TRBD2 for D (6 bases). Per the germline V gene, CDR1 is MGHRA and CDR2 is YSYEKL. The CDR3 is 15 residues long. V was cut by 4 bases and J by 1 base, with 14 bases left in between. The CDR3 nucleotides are TGCGCCAGCAGCCCCTCTTTGGGGGGTTCCTACGAGCAGTACTTC. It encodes CASSPSLGGSYEQYF.

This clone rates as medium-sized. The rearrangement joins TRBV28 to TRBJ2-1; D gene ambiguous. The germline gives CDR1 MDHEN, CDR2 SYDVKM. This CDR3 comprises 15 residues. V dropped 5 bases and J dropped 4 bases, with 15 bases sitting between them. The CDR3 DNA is TGTGCCAGCAGTCCCAGAGGCCCCCTATACAATGAGCAGTTCTTC. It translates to CASSPRGPLYNEQFF.

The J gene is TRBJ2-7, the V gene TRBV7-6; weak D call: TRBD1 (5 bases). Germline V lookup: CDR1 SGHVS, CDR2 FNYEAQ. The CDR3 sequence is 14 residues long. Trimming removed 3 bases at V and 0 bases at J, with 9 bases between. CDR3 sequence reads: CASSFRGGSYEQYF. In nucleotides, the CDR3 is TGTGCCAGCAGCTTTAGGGGCGGCTCCTACGAGCAGTACTTC.

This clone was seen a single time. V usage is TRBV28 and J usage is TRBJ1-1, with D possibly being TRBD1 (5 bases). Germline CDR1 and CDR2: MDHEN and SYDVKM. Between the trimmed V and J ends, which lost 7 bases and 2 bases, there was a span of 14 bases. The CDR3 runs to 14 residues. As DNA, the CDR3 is TGTGCCAGCACCCCGTGGGGCGGTAACACTGAAGCTTTCTTT. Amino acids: CASTPWGGNTEAFF.

Here the CDR3 reads CAIRGVGRWNTEAFF. In DNA, the CDR3 is TGTGCCATCAGAGGGGTGGGCAGGTGGAACACTGAAGCTTTCTTT. The rearrangement joins TRBV10-3 to TRBJ1-1; D might be TRBD1 (5 bases). Between the trimmed V and J ends, which lost 6 bases and 1 base, there was a span of 15 bases. Looked up from germline, CDR1 is ENHRY and CDR2 is SYGVKD. The CDR3 has 15 residues.

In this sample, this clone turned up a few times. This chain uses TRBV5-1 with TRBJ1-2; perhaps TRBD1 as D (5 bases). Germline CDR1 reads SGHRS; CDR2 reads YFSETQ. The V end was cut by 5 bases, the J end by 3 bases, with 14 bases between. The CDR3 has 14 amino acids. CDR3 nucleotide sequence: TGCGCCAGCAGTGCGGGACCCGGAGACTATGGCTACACCTTC. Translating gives CASSAGPGDYGYTF.

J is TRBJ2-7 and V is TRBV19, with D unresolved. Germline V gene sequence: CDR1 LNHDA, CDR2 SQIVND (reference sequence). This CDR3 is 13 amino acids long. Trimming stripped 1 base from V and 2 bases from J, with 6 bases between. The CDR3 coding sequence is TGTGCCAGTAGTATAGGGCCGCCCTACGAGCAGTACTTC. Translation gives CASSIGPPYEQYF.

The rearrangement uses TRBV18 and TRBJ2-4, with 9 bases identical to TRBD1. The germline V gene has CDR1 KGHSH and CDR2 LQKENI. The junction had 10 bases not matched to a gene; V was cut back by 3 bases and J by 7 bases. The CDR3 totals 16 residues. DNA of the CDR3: TGTGCCAGCTCACCCTCTATCGCCGGGACAGGGAACATTCAGTACTTC. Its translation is CASSPSIAGTGNIQYF.

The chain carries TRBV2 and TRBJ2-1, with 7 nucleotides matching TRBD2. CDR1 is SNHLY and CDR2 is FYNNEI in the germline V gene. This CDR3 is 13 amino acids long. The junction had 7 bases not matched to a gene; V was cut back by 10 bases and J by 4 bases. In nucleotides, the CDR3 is TGTGCCACCCTCGGCGGGAGTTACAATGAGCAGTTCTTC. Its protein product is CATLGGSYNEQFF.

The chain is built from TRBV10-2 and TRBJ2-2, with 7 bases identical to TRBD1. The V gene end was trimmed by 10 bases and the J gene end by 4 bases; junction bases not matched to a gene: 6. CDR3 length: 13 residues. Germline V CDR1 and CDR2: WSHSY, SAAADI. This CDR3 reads CATRDSLTGELFF. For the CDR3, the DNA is TGCGCCACCCGGGACAGCCTCACCGGGGAGCTGTTTTTT.

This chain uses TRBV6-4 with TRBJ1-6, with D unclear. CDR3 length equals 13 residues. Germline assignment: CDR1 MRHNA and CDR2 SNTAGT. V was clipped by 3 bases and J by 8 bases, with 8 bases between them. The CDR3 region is CASSEGLDSPLHF. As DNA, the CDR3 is TGTGCCAGCAGTGAGGGCCTCGATTCACCCCTCCACTTT.

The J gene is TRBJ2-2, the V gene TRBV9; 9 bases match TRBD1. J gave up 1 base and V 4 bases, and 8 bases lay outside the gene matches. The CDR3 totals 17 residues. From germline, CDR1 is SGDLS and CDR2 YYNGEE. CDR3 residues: CASSLSRDRENTGELFF. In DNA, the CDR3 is TGTGCCAGCAGCCTAAGCAGGGACAGGGAGAACACCGGGGAGCTGTTTTTT.

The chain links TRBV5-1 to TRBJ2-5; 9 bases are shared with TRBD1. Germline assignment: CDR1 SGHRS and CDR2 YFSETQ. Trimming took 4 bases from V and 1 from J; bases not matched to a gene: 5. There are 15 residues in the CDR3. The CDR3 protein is CASSGYRGRQETQYF. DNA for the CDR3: TGCGCCAGCAGCGGGTACAGGGGGCGCCAAGAGACCCAGTACTTC.

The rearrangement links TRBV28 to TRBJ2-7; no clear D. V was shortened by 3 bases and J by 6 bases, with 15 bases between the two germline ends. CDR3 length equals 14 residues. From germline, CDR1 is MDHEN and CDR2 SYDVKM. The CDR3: CASSFAPFLGEQYF. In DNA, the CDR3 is TGTGCCAGCAGTTTCGCCCCTTTCCTGGGCGAGCAGTACTTC.

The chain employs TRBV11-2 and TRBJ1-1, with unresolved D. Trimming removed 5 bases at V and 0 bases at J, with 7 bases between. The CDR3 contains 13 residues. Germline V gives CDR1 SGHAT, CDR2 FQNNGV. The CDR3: CASSPHMNTEAFF. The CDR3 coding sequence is TGTGCCAGCAGCCCGCACATGAACACTGAAGCTTTCTTT.

The CDR3 reads CASSEAATGFDEKLFF. The CDR3 nucleotides are TGTGCCAGCAGTGAAGCGGCGACAGGGTTTGATGAAAAACTGTTTTTT. The V and J genes are TRBV2 and TRBJ1-4, with TRBD1 identical over 7 bases. The CDR3 is made up of 16 amino acids. Trimming took 0 bases from V and 6 from J; bases not matched to a gene: 7. CDR1 is SNHLY, CDR2 FYNNEI, per germline.

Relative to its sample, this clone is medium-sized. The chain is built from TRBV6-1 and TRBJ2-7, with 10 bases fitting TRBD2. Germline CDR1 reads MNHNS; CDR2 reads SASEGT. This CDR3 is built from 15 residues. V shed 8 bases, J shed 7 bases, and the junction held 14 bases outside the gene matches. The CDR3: CASRGLAGVVGEQYF. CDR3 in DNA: TGTGCCAGCCGGGGGCTAGCGGGGGTTGTGGGGGAGCAGTACTTC.

CDR3 loop: CASSPGFRDQPQHF. CDR3 nucleotide sequence: TGTGCCAGCAGCCCGGGGTTCAGGGATCAGCCCCAGCATTTT. The J gene is TRBJ1-5, the V gene TRBV27, with D maybe TRBD1 (5 bases). Trimming removed 6 bases at V and 5 bases at J, with 14 bases between. The germline V gene encodes CDR1 MNHEY and CDR2 SMNVEV (reference sequence). The CDR3 covers 14 residues.

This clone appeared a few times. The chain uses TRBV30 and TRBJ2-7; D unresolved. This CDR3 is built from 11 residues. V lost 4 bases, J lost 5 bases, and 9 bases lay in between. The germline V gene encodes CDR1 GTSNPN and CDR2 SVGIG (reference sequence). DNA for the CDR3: TGTGCCTGGATGGATCACAACGAGCAGTACTTC. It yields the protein CAWMDHNEQYF.

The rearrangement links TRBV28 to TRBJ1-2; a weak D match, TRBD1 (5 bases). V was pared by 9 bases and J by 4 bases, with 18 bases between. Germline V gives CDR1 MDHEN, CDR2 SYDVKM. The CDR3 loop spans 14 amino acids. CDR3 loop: CASLPSTGVYGYTF. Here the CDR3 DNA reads TGTGCCAGTCTCCCATCCACGGGGGTCTATGGCTACACCTTC.

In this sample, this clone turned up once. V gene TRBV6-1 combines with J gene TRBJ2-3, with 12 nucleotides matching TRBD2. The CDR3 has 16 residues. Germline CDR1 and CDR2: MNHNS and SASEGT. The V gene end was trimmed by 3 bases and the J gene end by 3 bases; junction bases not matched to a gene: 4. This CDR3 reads CASSETSGGGTDTQYF. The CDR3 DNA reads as TGTGCCAGCAGTGAGACTAGCGGGGGAGGTACAGATACGCAGTATTTT.

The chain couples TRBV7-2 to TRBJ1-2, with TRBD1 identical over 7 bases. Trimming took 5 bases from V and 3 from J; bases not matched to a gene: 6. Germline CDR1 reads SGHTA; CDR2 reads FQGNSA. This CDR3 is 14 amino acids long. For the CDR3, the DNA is TGTGCCAGCAGCGGAGAGGGGACAGACTATGGCTACACCTTC. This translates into CASSGEGTDYGYTF. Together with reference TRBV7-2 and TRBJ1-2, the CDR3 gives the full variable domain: GAGVSQSPSNKVTEKGKDVELRCDPISGHTALYWYRQSLGQGLEFLIYFQGNSAPDKSGLPSDRFSAERTGGSVSTLTIQRTQQEDSAVYLCASSGEGTDYGYTFGSGTRLTVV.

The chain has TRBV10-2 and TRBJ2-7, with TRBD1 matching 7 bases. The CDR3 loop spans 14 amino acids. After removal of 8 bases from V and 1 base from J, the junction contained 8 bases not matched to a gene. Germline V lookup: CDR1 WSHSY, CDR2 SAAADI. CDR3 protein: CASGGQYSSYEQYF. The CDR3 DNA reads TGCGCCAGCGGGGGACAGTACTCTTCCTACGAGCAGTACTTC.

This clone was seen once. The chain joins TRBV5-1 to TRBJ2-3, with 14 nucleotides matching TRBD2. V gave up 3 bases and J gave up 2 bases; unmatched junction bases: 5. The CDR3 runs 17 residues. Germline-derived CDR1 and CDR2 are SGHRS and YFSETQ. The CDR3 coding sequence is TGCGCCAGCAGCTCCGGGACTAGCGGGAGCTACACAGATACGCAGTATTTT. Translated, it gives CASSSGTSGSYTDTQYF.

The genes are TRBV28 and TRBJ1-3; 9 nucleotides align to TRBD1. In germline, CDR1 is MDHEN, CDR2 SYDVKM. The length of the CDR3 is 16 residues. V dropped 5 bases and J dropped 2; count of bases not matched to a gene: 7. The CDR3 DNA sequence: TGTGCCAGCAGTCCTCGGACAGGGGCCCCTGGAAACACCATATATTTT. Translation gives CASSPRTGAPGNTIYF.

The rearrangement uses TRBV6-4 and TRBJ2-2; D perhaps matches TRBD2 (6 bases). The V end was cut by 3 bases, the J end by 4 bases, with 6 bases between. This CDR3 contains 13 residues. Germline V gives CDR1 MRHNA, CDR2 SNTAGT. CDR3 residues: CASSEGLTGELFF. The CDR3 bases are TGTGCCAGCAGTGAGGGACTCACCGGGGAGCTGTTTTTT.